This note documents a single T cell receptor (beta chain) sequence. The data were taken from a study of blood T cell repertoires in COVID-19. Study at large: Sources were T cells, B-cell-depleted T cells, or PBMCs; the material itself was cDNA or gDNA.

Recovery meant two consecutive negative NP/OP PCR tests, professional clearance, or resolved symptoms. The CDR3 has 16 residues. Deletions cut 0 bases from V and 0 bases from J, with 9 bases between. The germline V gene has CDR1 KGHSH and CDR2 LQKENI. Authors' analysis steps: The assay estimated nucleated cells by amplifying reference gene primers. Sequencing was performed with immunoSEQ multiplex PCR; in TCRdb, only in-frame clones are kept and a portion is missing. V and J calls and clone size are those listed in that table; D and trimming were worked out from the DNA. The sample includes more than 200,000 clones, 75% to 90% of them seen just once.

This sequence was found in a woman aged 30 to 39 who had recovered from COVID-19. The V gene is TRBV18, the J gene TRBJ2-1; no clear D gene. Sequencing input: PBMCs or T cells enriched from blood (not recorded which). Here the CDR3 DNA reads TGTGCCAGCTCACCACCCGGAGCGAACTCCTACAATGAGCAGTTCTTC. It codes for CASSPPGANSYNEQFF.